This T cell receptor (beta chain) came from a study of cytomegalovirus exposure and HLA in healthy donors. Across the study: The study placed about 86% of its approximately 400 genotyped donors in the Caucasian-associated ancestry cluster.

CDR1 and CDR2 (germline): MNHEY, SVGAGI. The V and J ends lost 3 bases and 4 bases, in that order; junction bases with no gene match: 8. CDR3 length: 15 amino acids. Primers included in the PCR were 60 Vbeta and 13 Jbeta primers. The protocol was immunoSEQ multiplex PCR, while the TCRdb copy is restricted to in-frame clones and leaves out a portion. The data hold under 140,000 clones, with around 88% observed a single time. On this clone: The antigen is unknown.

Study observations and caveats: A link between a missense DCLRE1C variant and TCR beta V- and J-gene trimming emerged from a later analysis. Links to common viral pathogens appeared, in a later analysis, for several of the most significant clusters.

The sample taken for sequencing was PBMCs. This TCR came from a man aged 40-55 years in good health and CMV-seronegative. V is TRBV6-5 and J is TRBJ1-2; 7 nucleotides match TRBD1. For the CDR3, the DNA is TGTGCCAGCAGTTATTCTAGGGACAGCTCCTATGGCTACACCTTC. Translated: CASSYSRDSSYGYTF.